This T cell receptor beta chain was retrieved from a study of blood T cell repertoires in COVID-19. Study summary: Sources were T cells, B-cell-depleted T cells, or PBMCs; the material itself was cDNA or gDNA.

Original processing methods: By means of reference gene primer amplification, nucleated cell counts were estimated. Measured with immunoSEQ multiplex PCR; TCRdb has only the in-frame clones, and not every one. V, J and clone size reflect that table, while D and trimming were determined from the DNA. The table lists about 47,000 clones, under 85% of them singletons. The length of the CDR3 is 16 residues. The V gene end was trimmed by 4 bases and the J gene end by 2 bases; junction bases not matched to a gene: 6. Germline V gives CDR1 LNHDA, CDR2 SQIVND (reference sequence). The sequence came from a man in his 70s with active COVID-19. This chain links TRBV19 with TRBJ2-7; TRBD1 aligns across 12 bases. Source material: peripheral blood. The CDR3 loop is CASSRGGTGGAYEQYF. CDR3 nucleotides: TGTGCCAGTAGTAGAGGGGGGACAGGGGGCGCCTACGAGCAGTACTTC.